One sample yielded the 19 T cell receptor beta chains listed below, sequenced in a study of tumor and adjacent non-tumor tissue in lung cancer. A modified ARM-PCR protocol with three rounds of nested PCR amplified TCRbeta. TCRdb analysed the multiplex PCR reads with MiXCR anew, one entry per CDR3 protein. The sample lists about 110,000 distinct CDR3 sequences, 60% to 80% occurring once. No cell sorting was done before RNA was extracted from the tissue. Sequenced: lung tumor tissue. Source of these receptors: a woman in her sixties or seventies with non-small cell lung cancer.

In this sample, this clonotype turned up a few times. This sequence joins TRBV25-1 and TRBJ1-2; the D is unclear. The CDR3 extends over 15 amino acids. Trimming shortened V by 3 bases and J by 1 base, and 12 bases separated the two germline ends. The germline gives CDR1 MGHDK, CDR2 SYGVNS. CDR3 amino acids: CASSDENAYNYGYTF. The DNA of the CDR3 is TGTGCCAGCAGTGACGAGAACGCATATAACTATGGCTACACCTTC.

Regarding this clonotype: The junction shows a germline mismatch at one end, possibly a read error. This chain connects TRBV28 to TRBJ1-1; D ambiguous. Germline lookup yields CDR1 MDHEN and CDR2 SYDVKM. The CDR3 is 15 residues long. For the CDR3, the DNA is TGTGCCAGCAGTTTCCCCAGTCGCAGGAACACTGAAGGTTTCTTT. Encoded protein: CASSFPSRRNTEGFF.

With respect to this clonotype: Possible read error: a much larger clone is one base away. The final CDR3 position lacks the conserved phenylalanine or tryptophan, pointing to a likely read error. The rearrangement links TRBV20-1 to TRBJ2-3, with 7 bases matching TRBD1. CDR3 length equals 15 residues. The germline V gene encodes CDR1 DFQATT and CDR2 SNEGSKA (reference sequence). The V gene end was trimmed by 5 bases and the J gene end by 1 base; junction bases not matched to a gene: 9. CDR3 protein: CSAYEGATGTDTQYL. For the CDR3, the DNA is TGCAGTGCTTACGAGGGGGCGACCGGCACAGATACGCAGTATTTG.

J is TRBJ2-3 and V is TRBV11-2; 12 bases match TRBD2. V gave up 8 bases and J gave up 3 bases; unmatched junction bases: 12. CDR1 and CDR2 from the germline V gene are SGHAT and FQNNGV. The CDR3 length is 17 residues. The CDR3 DNA follows: TGTGCCAGCGGCGACGAGACTAGCGGGGGTCGGACAGATACGCAGTATTTT. Its protein is CASGDETSGGRTDTQYF.

The chain uses TRBV5-6 and TRBJ2-4; 8 positions agree with TRBD2. The CDR3 is 14 residues long. V trimming: 4 bases; J trimming: 1 base; junction bases outside the gene matches: 1. CDR1 is SGHDT and CDR2 is YYEEEE in the germline V gene. For the CDR3, the DNA is TGTGCCAGCAGCCCGGGGGGGGCCAAAAACATTCAGTACTTC. Amino acid sequence: CASSPGGAKNIQYF.

Worth noting for this clonotype: This is likely a read error, given that the CDR3 carries no conserved phenylalanine or tryptophan at its end. V and J are TRBV7-3 and TRBJ1-6; TRBD1 matches at 7 bases. After removal of 7 bases from V and 7 bases from J, the junction contained 4 bases not matched to a gene. Germline V gives CDR1 SGHTA, CDR2 FQGTGA. The CDR3 contains 13 residues. CDR3 nucleotides: TGTGCCAGCACCCGGGACAGAAATTCACCCCTCCACTTG. This codes for CASTRDRNSPLHL.

This clonotype has more than one count but fewer than ten. Being one base from a much bigger clone, this may be a read error. The rearrangement uses TRBV6-5 and TRBJ2-2, with TRBD2 matching over 13 bases. CDR1 is MNHEY, CDR2 SVGAGI, per germline. The CDR3 has 14 amino acids. The CDR3 loop reads CVSRLAGGTGELFF. As DNA, the CDR3 is TGTGTCAGCAGACTAGCGGGGGGTACCGGGGAGCTGTTTTTT.

Remarks on this clonotype: One end of the junction is discordant with germline, which a read error may explain. This chain links TRBV5-6 with TRBJ2-3; D may be TRBD1 (5 bases). This CDR3 region has 13 residues. Per germline, CDR1 SGHDT and CDR2 YYEEEE. This chain's CDR3 is CACSIRQTDTQYF. Written as DNA, the CDR3 is TGTGCCTGCAGCATCCGACAGACAGATACGCAGTATTTT.

A few counts support this clonotype. The chain links TRBV7-9 to TRBJ2-2; 7 nucleotides agree with TRBD2. Per the germline V gene, CDR1 is SEHNR and CDR2 is FQNEAQ (reference sequence). There are 15 residues in the CDR3. J lost 4 bases, V lost 5 bases, and 7 bases had no gene match. This CDR3 reads CASSPQRGITGELFF. The CDR3 DNA reads TGTGCCAGCAGCCCCCAGCGGGGAATCACCGGGGAGCTGTTTTTT. Drawing the rest from reference TRBV7-9 and TRBJ2-2, the complete variable domain is DTGVSQNPRHKITKRGQNVTFRCDPISEHNRLYWYRQTLGQGPEFLTYFQNEAQLEKSRLLSDRFSAERPKGSFSTLEIQRTEQGDSAMYLCASSPQRGITGELFFGEGSRLTVL.

This rearrangement joins TRBV15 to TRBJ2-3, with D hard to call. Trimming took off 9 bases at V and 2 bases at J, with 15 bases between the two ends. The CDR3 runs to 14 residues. Germline CDR1 and CDR2: LNHNV and YYDKDF (reference sequence). In DNA, the CDR3 is TGTGCCACTTCAGAAGGACGGGTCACAGATACGCAGTATTTT. It specifies CATSEGRVTDTQYF.

In its sample, this clonotype was seen once. This may come from a read error, since a much larger clone is one base off. V and J are TRBV20-1 and TRBJ2-7; D not resolved. The CDR3 spans 10 residues. Per germline, CDR1 DFQATT and CDR2 SNEGSKA (reference sequence). The CDR3 DNA reads TGCAATCCCCGGGCCAGCGAGCAGTACTTC. Translating gives CNPRASEQYF.

Comment on this clonotype: Mismatch with germline at one junction end may stem from a read error. The chain recombines TRBV4-3 with TRBJ1-2; unclear D gene. The germline V gene has CDR1 LGHNA and CDR2 YSLEER. The CDR3 spans 14 residues. CDR3 protein: CASSQDPQTLSHSF. In nucleotides, the CDR3 is TGTGCCAGCAGCCAAGATCCCCAGACTTTGAGCCACAGCTTC.

As regards this clonotype: A much larger clone lies a single base off, so this may be a read error. The chain couples TRBV5-5 to TRBJ2-1, with 8 bases identical to TRBD1. Germline V lookup: CDR1 SGHKS, CDR2 YYEKEE (reference sequence). The CDR3 consists of 18 residues. Trimming at V came to 5 bases and at J to 3 bases, leaving 16 bases not matched to a gene. DNA of the CDR3: TGTGCCAGCAGGGAATCGTGTTTAGACAGGGGAATCTACAATGAGCAGTTCTTC. Amino acids: CASRESCLDRGIYNEQFF. The full variable domain, in which reference TRBV5-5 and TRBJ2-1 provide the parts outside the CDR3, is DAGVTQSPTHLIKTRGQQVTLRCSPISGHKSVSWYQQVLGQGPQFIFQYYEKEERGRGNFPDRFSARQFPNYSSELNVNALLLGDSALYLCASRESCLDRGIYNEQFFGPGTRLTVL.

In the case of this clonotype: Since a much larger clone is just one base distant, this may be a read error. The chain uses TRBV12-3 or TRBV12-4 and TRBJ1-1; D gene uncertain. CDR3 length: 10 amino acids. The CDR3: CASSRLEAYF. CDR3 in DNA: TGTGCCAGCAGCCGACTTGAAGCTTACTTT.

This clonotype was counted between two and nine times. This chain uses TRBV5-6 with TRBJ2-4; TRBD2 might be the D (5 bases). The CDR3 runs to 14 residues. With 4 bases removed from V and 3 bases from J, the gap between germline ends came to 11 bases. Germline V gene data show CDR1 as SGHDT and CDR2 as YYEEEE. DNA for the CDR3: TGTGCCAGCAGCGCCGCGGGTGGCAAAAACATTCAGTACTTC. It translates to CASSAAGGKNIQYF.

Concerning this clonotype: The germline gene is not matched at one end of the junction; a read error may be the cause. The J gene is TRBJ1-3, the V gene TRBV28, with a weak D call TRBD1 (6 bases). The CDR3 extends over 14 amino acids. The V gene's germline CDR1 is MDHEN and CDR2 SYDVKM. The CDR3 is CARSLWGPGNTIYF. In DNA, the CDR3 is TGTGCCAGGAGTTTATGGGGGCCTGGAAACACCATATATTTT.

About this clonotype itself: At one of its ends the junction is not consistent with the germline gene, which may arise from a read error. The J gene is TRBJ1-2, the V gene TRBV11-2, with D perhaps matching TRBD1 (5 bases). This CDR3 comprises 15 residues. Germline assignment: CDR1 SGHAT and CDR2 FQNNGV. In DNA, the CDR3 is TGTGCCAGCAGTCCCGGGGGGAACTATAACTATGGCTACATCTTC. Translated: CASSPGGNYNYGYIF.

A remark on this clonotype: One end of the junction varies from germline; a read error may be responsible. The chain uses TRBV28 and TRBJ2-3; possible D gene TRBD2, 6 bases. From germline, CDR1 is MDHEN and CDR2 SYDVKM. This CDR3 is built from 16 residues. The CDR3 nucleotides read TGTGCCAGTAGTTTGTTCGGCGGGACTAGCACAGATACGCAGTATTTT. The encoded protein is CASSLFGGTSTDTQYF.

About this clonotype itself: A read error may produce the germline difference seen at one junction end. The chain links TRBV11-1 to TRBJ2-2; 9 positions match TRBD2. Germline CDR1 reads SGHAT; CDR2 reads FQDESV (reference sequence). CDR3 length: 17 residues. The DNA for the CDR3 is TGTGCCAACAGCCCGCGATTAGCGGGAGAATGCACCGGGGAGCTGTTTTTT. This sequence encodes CANSPRLAGECTGELFF.